One and the same sample provided the 10 T cell receptor beta chains below, sequenced in a study of response to subunit inactivated influenza vaccine (dated 2018 in TCRdb). Library prep was done by RT-PCR. The sequencer listed for this sample is Illumina HiSeq 2500. TCRdb handled the public reads itself, with Q25 trimming in fastp and clone calling in MiXCR, and kept productive beta chains. Rows with a matching CDR3 protein are joined into one entry that keeps the most common DNA and genes. A total of about half a million distinct CDR3 sequences appear in this sample, less than 10% of them only once. The top ten clonotypes cover roughly 13% of the sample. The sample here was PBMCs from blood, taken around 2 years after vaccination. The receptors derive from a man between 50 and 70 years old who received an inactivated influenza vaccine. Donor details come from another sample of the same person, matched by shared clones.

This clonotype has a count of ten or more. J is TRBJ2-3 and V is TRBV20-1; TRBD2 might be the D (7 bases). V was clipped by 6 bases and J by 4 bases, with 17 bases between them. The CDR3 spans 14 residues. CDR1 is DFQATT, CDR2 SNEGSKA, per germline (reference sequence). CDR3 sequence (DNA): TGCAGTGCAAAACGGGGGGCCGGGTCAGATACGCAGTATTTT. Translation gives CSAKRGAGSDTQYF.

The chain joins TRBV5-1 to TRBJ1-1; TRBD1 matches at 8 bases. The ends lost 0 bases at V and 5 bases at J; junction bases unmatched: 6. Germline V CDR1 and CDR2: SGHRS, YFSETQ. The CDR3 has 15 amino acids. The CDR3 bases are TGCGCCAGCAGCTTGGAGTGGACAGGGCTTACTGAAGCTTTCTTT. Translated: CASSLEWTGLTEAFF.

In this sample, this clonotype turned up a few times. The chain carries TRBV2 and TRBJ2-7; TRBD2 matches 7 bases. Trimming removed 7 bases from V and 2 bases from J; junction bases left unmatched: 2. Germline V gene data show CDR1 as SNHLY and CDR2 as FYNNEI. The CDR3 consists of 12 residues. CDR3: CASKTSTYEQYF. The CDR3, as DNA: TGTGCCAGCAAGACTAGCACCTACGAGCAGTACTTC.

CDR3 loop: CASSTGDREDEQYF. The CDR3 DNA sequence: TGTGCCAGCAGCACCGGGGACAGGGAGGACGAGCAGTACTTC. V usage is TRBV5-6 and J usage is TRBJ2-7; 9 bases are a match to TRBD1. Germline lookup yields CDR1 SGHDT and CDR2 YYEEEE. V gave up 4 bases and J gave up 5 bases; unmatched junction bases: 7. The length of the CDR3 is 14 residues.

The V call is TRBV6-2 or TRBV6-3, the J call TRBJ1-5; D is possibly TRBD1 (6 bases). The CDR3 contains 14 residues. V was trimmed by 2 bases and J by 7 bases, leaving 12 bases between them. CDR1 MNHEY and CDR2 SVGEGT come from the germline V gene. This chain's CDR3 is CASSYRARGQPQHF. The CDR3 coding sequence is TGTGCCAGCAGTTACCGGGCCAGGGGCCAGCCCCAGCATTTT.

At least ten counts were recorded for this clonotype. V and J are TRBV15 and TRBJ2-7, with unresolved D. Trimming stripped 5 bases from V and 9 bases from J, with 11 bases between. This CDR3 spans 11 amino acids. Germline lookup yields CDR1 LNHNV and CDR2 YYDKDF (reference sequence). CDR3 protein: CATSDNSRQYF. In DNA, the CDR3 is TGTGCCACCAGCGACAATTCCCGGCAGTACTTC.

This CDR3 is CATGTGNRGALHF. Written as DNA, the CDR3 is TGTGCCACCGGTACAGGGAACCGTGGGGCCCTCCACTTT. This sequence joins TRBV2 and TRBJ1-6, with D tentatively TRBD1 (6 bases). CDR3 length equals 13 residues. Trimming stripped 10 bases from V and 14 bases from J, with 21 bases between. Germline V gene data show CDR1 as SNHLY and CDR2 as FYNNEI.

DNA for the CDR3: TGTGCCAGCAGCGCCGTGGACAGGGTGAACACTGAAGCTTTCTTT. This gives the protein CASSAVDRVNTEAFF. The V and J genes are TRBV5-4 and TRBJ1-1, with TRBD1 identical over 8 bases. V was pared by 4 bases and J by 0 bases, with 5 bases of the junction left unmatched. Germline CDR1 reads SGHNT; CDR2 reads YYREEE (reference sequence). The CDR3 length is 15 residues.

The rearrangement uses TRBV3-1 and TRBJ2-7; possible D gene TRBD2, 5 bases. The CDR3 loop spans 15 amino acids. The V gene's germline CDR1 is LGHDT and CDR2 YNNKEL (reference sequence). Trimming took off 1 base at V and 2 bases at J, with 12 bases between the two ends. DNA for the CDR3: TGTGCCAGCAGCCAAGGCGCAGCGGTTACCTACGAGCAGTACTTC. Translation: CASSQGAAVTYEQYF.

The table lists this clonotype with a few counts. The chain uses TRBV30 and TRBJ2-1; 11 bases agree with TRBD2. V dropped 5 bases and J dropped 5; count of bases not matched to a gene: 2. CDR1 is GTSNPN, CDR2 SVGIG, per germline (reference sequence). The CDR3 totals 13 residues. CDR3 nucleotide sequence: TGTGCCTGGTCGGGACTAGCGGACAATGAGCAGTTCTTC. The encoded protein is CAWSGLADNEQFF.